This T cell receptor (beta chain) appears in the sequencing data of a study of PD-1 blockade in classical Hodgkin lymphoma. Relapses following autologous stem cell transplantation were seen in all patients, with brentuximab vedotin exposure varying. Germline CDR1 SGHNT, CDR2 YYREEE (reference sequence). The CDR3 length is 15 residues. J gave up 2 bases and V 3 bases, and 8 bases lay outside the gene matches. Study-level findings and limits: While CD8+ TCR diversity did not rise significantly by C4D1, CD4+ TCR diversity did.

In the case of this clone: The antigen remains undetermined.

The repertoire was sequenced with immunoSEQ multiplex PCR; TCRdb's copy has only in-frame clones and lacks some. The table has roughly 40,000 clones, 87% seen once. The J gene is TRBJ2-7, the V gene TRBV5-4; 7 bases line up with TRBD2. The sequenced sample was peripheral blood mononuclear cells (PBMCs), obtained at baseline. The clonotype comes from a human donor with classical Hodgkin lymphoma. DNA of the CDR3: TGTGCCAGCAGCTACGGCGGGAGTGACCCCTACGAGCAGTACTTC. Its protein is CASSYGGSDPYEQYF.